This passage covers 18 T cell receptor beta chains from one sample sequenced in a study of siplizumab effects on memory and regulatory T cells (dated by TCRdb to about 2019). The protocol used for the library was the immunoSEQ multiplex PCR assay. TCRdb re-hosts the immuneACCESS table, in-frame sequences only. Its copies lack some clones; in the studies checked, an unresolved V gene accounts for under half of them, and the cause for the rest is not known. A total of some 110,000 clones appear in this sample, roughly 92% of them only once. Approximately 0.67% of the sample rests with the top ten. The sample taken for sequencing was Tregs sorted from blood. The receptors were sampled from a human donor in good health.

This chain joins TRBV12-5 and TRBJ2-1; D remains ambiguous. Deletions cut 2 bases from V and 4 bases from J, with 12 bases between. The CDR3 has 15 amino acids. Germline CDR1 LGHNT, CDR2 FRNRAP. The CDR3 reads CASGLTVGGYNEQFF. CDR3 DNA: TGTGCTAGTGGTTTGACAGTAGGCGGTTACAATGAGCAGTTCTTC.

The CDR3 sequence is CASSPPARGWSNEKLFF. As DNA, the CDR3 is TGTGCCAGCAGTCCCCCGGCGAGGGGCTGGTCTAATGAAAAACTGTTTTTT. J is TRBJ1-4 and V is TRBV25-1, with D possibly TRBD1 on 5 matching bases. CDR1 and CDR2 (germline): MGHDK, SYGVNS. This CDR3 spans 17 amino acids. V was shortened by 5 bases and J by 3 bases, with 19 bases between the two germline ends.

In the case of this clone: One end of the junction does not line up with germline, which may come from a read error. The V gene is TRBV2, the J gene TRBJ1-2; D is ambiguous. CDR1 is SNHLY, CDR2 FYNNEI, per germline. The length of the CDR3 is 13 residues. CDR3 coding DNA: TGTGCCAGCAGCGAAGAAGACACCTCTGGCTACACCTTC. Translating it yields CASSEEDTSGYTF.

The chain uses TRBV2 and TRBJ2-3; D remains unclear. This CDR3 has 14 residues. Trimming took off 7 bases at V and 1 base at J, with 12 bases between the two ends. Germline V gives CDR1 SNHLY, CDR2 FYNNEI. CDR3: CASNKAQGTDTQYF. The CDR3 region has the DNA TGTGCCAGCAACAAAGCCCAAGGCACAGATACGCAGTATTTT.

The CDR3 loop reads CASILDRPTGELFF. CDR3 coding DNA: TGTGCCAGCATATTAGACAGGCCTACCGGGGAGCTGTTTTTT. V usage is TRBV2 and J usage is TRBJ2-2; D perhaps matches TRBD1 (6 bases). The V end was cut by 7 bases, the J end by 5 bases, with 14 bases between. Germline V gives CDR1 SNHLY, CDR2 FYNNEI. The CDR3 runs 14 residues.

This clone was counted only a few times. The chain uses TRBV6-1 and TRBJ2-2; D is perhaps TRBD2 (5 bases). Germline V lookup: CDR1 MNHNS, CDR2 SASEGT. CDR3 size: 14 residues. The V end was cut by 6 bases, the J end by 3 bases, with 11 bases between. The CDR3 DNA reads TGTGCCAGCAGGCAGGACTTCTACACCGGGGAGCTGTTTTTT. This codes for CASRQDFYTGELFF.

This sequence joins TRBV5-4 and TRBJ1-1, with D unresolved. Germline assignment: CDR1 SGHNT and CDR2 YYREEE (reference sequence). There are 14 residues in the CDR3. Trimming shortened V by 4 bases and J by 5 bases, and 15 bases separated the two germline ends. CDR3 region: CASSGFSGRTEAFF. The CDR3 bases are TGTGCCAGCAGCGGATTCTCGGGGAGGACTGAAGCTTTCTTT.

The chain recombines TRBV6-5 with TRBJ1-2, with TRBD1 matching over 10 bases. The J segment lost 7 bases and the V segment lost 7 bases, leaving 12 bases of the junction unmatched. The germline V gene has CDR1 MNHEY and CDR2 SVGAGI. The CDR3 loop spans 15 amino acids. CDR3 in DNA: TGTGCCAGCAATGCACGGGACAGGGGTATAGGTGGCTACACCTTC. Encoded protein: CASNARDRGIGGYTF.

J is TRBJ2-3 and V is TRBV10-3, with 7 bases fitting TRBD1. The germline gives CDR1 ENHRY, CDR2 SYGVKD. The CDR3 is 14 residues long. V trimming: 3 bases; J trimming: 6 bases; junction bases outside the gene matches: 6. CDR3 residues: CAISERGLGDTQYF. CDR3 bases: TGTGCCATCAGTGAAAGGGGGCTAGGGGATACGCAGTATTTT.

The chain is built from TRBV6-9 and TRBJ1-1, with 8 nucleotides matching TRBD1. Trimming took 2 bases from V and 3 from J; bases not matched to a gene: 5. Germline loops: CDR1 MNHGY, CDR2 SVAAGI. The CDR3 runs to 15 residues. CDR3 DNA sequence: TGTGCCAGCAGTTATCAGGGGGCAGAGGACACTGAAGCTTTCTTT. This encodes CASSYQGAEDTEAFF.

The CDR3 region is CASSPVGLSGNTIYF. The CDR3 bases are TGTGCCAGCTCACCGGTGGGGCTCTCTGGAAACACCATATATTTT. The chain has TRBV18 and TRBJ1-3, with D perhaps matching TRBD1 (5 bases). The germline V and J ends were trimmed by 3 bases and 0 bases, with 9 bases remaining between them. The CDR3 covers 15 residues. Per germline, CDR1 KGHSH and CDR2 LQKENI.

This clone was seen a few times. The CDR3 sequence: CASSTTEGLADNEQFF. The CDR3 DNA sequence: TGTGCCAGTAGTACGACCGAGGGACTAGCCGACAATGAGCAGTTCTTC. The chain has TRBV19 and TRBJ2-1; 9 nucleotides line up with TRBD2. The CDR3 extends over 16 amino acids. Looked up from germline, CDR1 is LNHDA and CDR2 is SQIVND (reference sequence). Trimming took 4 bases from V and 5 from J; bases not matched to a gene: 9.

The chain carries TRBV29-1 and TRBJ2-3; D gene unclear. The germline CDR1 and CDR2 sequences are SQVTM and ANQGSEA. V dropped 1 base and J dropped 2 bases, with 10 bases sitting between them. There are 14 residues in the CDR3. The CDR3 is CSVEVWHPTDTQYF. CDR3 DNA sequence: TGCAGCGTTGAAGTTTGGCATCCCACAGATACGCAGTATTTT.

DNA for the CDR3: TGTGCCAGCAGCCCCAGGGCCCTGTCGGGCTACGAGCAGTACTTC. Amino acid sequence: CASSPRALSGYEQYF. V and J are TRBV11-3 and TRBJ2-7, with D perhaps TRBD1 (5 bases). Germline V gives CDR1 SGHNT, CDR2 YENEEA. The CDR3 has 15 amino acids. Trimming took 5 bases from V and 3 from J, leaving 17 bases between them.

The rearrangement links TRBV5-1 to TRBJ1-2; the match to TRBD1 covers 12 bases. Germline V CDR1 and CDR2: SGHRS, YFSETQ. J lost 2 bases, V lost 6 bases, and 11 bases had no gene match. The CDR3 totals 17 residues. DNA for the CDR3: TGCGCCAGCACTTTTGGGACAGGGGGCCATCCAAACTATGGCTACACCTTC. Protein sequence: CASTFGTGGHPNYGYTF.

J is TRBJ1-5 and V is TRBV6-6; no reliable D call. CDR1 and CDR2 (germline): MNHNY, SVGAGI (reference sequence). The ends were cut back, 6 bases at V and 0 bases at J, with 12 bases in the middle. The length of the CDR3 is 15 residues. CDR3 amino acids: CASSYRRDSNQPQHF. CDR3 sequence (DNA): TGTGCCAGCAGCTATCGACGGGATAGCAATCAGCCCCAGCATTTT.

This clone is a singleton in its sample. The chain couples TRBV11-2 to TRBJ2-7; D is perhaps TRBD1 (9 bases). Trimming shortened V by 7 bases and J by 12 bases, and 25 bases separated the two germline ends. Looked up from germline, CDR1 is SGHAT and CDR2 is FQNNGV. The CDR3 covers 14 residues. CDR3 DNA: TGTGCCAGCACCCCGGGGGGGACAGGGAGTCTTCGGTACTTC. It encodes CASTPGGTGSLRYF.

The chain has TRBV19 and TRBJ2-4; a weak D match, TRBD1 (6 bases). CDR3 length: 16 amino acids. V lost 4 bases, J lost 0 bases, and 13 bases lay in between. Germline V lookup: CDR1 LNHDA, CDR2 SQIVND (reference sequence). This chain's CDR3 is CASSTTGLIAKNIQYF. CDR3 coding DNA: TGTGCCAGTAGTACTACAGGGCTAATAGCCAAAAACATTCAGTACTTC.